This TCR beta chain was recorded in a study of a mutant IDH1 vaccine in newly diagnosed glioma. Overall study: Patients got radiotherapy, temozolomide, or both beforehand, and most got both.

Time point in this sample: baseline, week 1 (first vaccination visit). Treatment defined: pre-vaccination baseline after standard-of-care therapy. The donors' diagnosis was new WHO grade 3 or 4 astrocytoma that was IDH1-mutant and ATRX-lost. The germline gives CDR1 MNHEY, CDR2 SMNVEV (reference sequence). The CDR3 loop spans 17 amino acids. The trim removed 6 bases at V and 4 bases at J, leaving 9 bases unmatched. A note on this clone: The target antigen is unknown.

Assay used: immunoSEQ multiplex PCR; TCRdb lists only in-frame clones, some missing. The data hold about 33,000 clones, with 80% to 90% observed a single time. Points from the study as a whole: Top-clonotype changes in peripheral T cells seemed unrelated to pseudoprogression. Immune responses induced by vaccination arose in approximately 93% of the patients.

The source is a woman aged 40 to 50 with glioma. Sequencing was performed on PBMCs, taken from a glioma patient treated with radiotherapy, temozolomide or both. The rearrangement links TRBV27 to TRBJ2-1; 13 bases line up with TRBD2. For the CDR3, the DNA is TGTGCCAGCAGCAAAGACCGGACTAGCGGGAGTTACAATGAGCAGTTCTTC. Its protein is CASSKDRTSGSYNEQFF.